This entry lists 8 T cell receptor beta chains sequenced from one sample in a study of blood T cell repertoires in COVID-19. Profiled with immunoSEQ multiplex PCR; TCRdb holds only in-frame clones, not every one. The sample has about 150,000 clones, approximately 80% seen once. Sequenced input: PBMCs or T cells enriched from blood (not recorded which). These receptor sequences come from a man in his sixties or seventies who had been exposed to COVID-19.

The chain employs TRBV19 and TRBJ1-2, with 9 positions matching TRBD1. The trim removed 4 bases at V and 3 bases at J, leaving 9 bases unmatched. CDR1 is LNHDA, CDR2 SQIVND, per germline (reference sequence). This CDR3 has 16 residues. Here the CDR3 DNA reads TGTGCCAGTAGTACCCCTCGGACAGGGGCTTACTATGGCTACACCTTC. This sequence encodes CASSTPRTGAYYGYTF. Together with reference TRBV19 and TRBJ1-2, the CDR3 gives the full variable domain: DGGITQSPKYLFRKEGQNVTLSCEQNLNHDAMYWYRQDPGQGLRLIYYSQIVNDFQKGDIAEGYSVSREKKESFPLTVTSAQKNPTAFYLCASSTPRTGAYYGYTFGSGTRLTVV.

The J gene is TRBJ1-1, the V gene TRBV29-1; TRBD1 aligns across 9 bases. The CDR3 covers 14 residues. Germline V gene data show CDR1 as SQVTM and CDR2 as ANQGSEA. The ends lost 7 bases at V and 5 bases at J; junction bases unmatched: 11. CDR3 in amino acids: CSALGTGRGTEAFF. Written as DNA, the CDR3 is TGCAGCGCACTCGGGACAGGGAGAGGGACTGAAGCTTTCTTT.

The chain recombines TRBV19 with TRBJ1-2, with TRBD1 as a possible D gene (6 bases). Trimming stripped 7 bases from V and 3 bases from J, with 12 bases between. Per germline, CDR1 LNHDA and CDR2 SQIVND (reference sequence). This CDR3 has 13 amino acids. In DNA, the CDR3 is TGTGCCAGTACTCGGGACACCGACTATGGCTACACCTTC. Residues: CASTRDTDYGYTF.

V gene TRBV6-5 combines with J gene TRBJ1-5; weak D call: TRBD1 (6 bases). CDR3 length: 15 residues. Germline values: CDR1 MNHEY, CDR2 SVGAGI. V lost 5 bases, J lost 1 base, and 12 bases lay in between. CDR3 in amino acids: CASSPTDRSNQPQHF. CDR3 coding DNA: TGTGCCAGCAGTCCCACCGACAGGAGCAATCAGCCCCAGCATTTT.

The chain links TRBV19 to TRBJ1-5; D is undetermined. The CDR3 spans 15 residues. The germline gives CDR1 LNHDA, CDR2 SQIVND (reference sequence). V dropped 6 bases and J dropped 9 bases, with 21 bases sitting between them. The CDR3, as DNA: TGTGCCAGTAGCGTGGAGGGAAACCCACCGCGGCCCCAGCATTTT. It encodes CASSVEGNPPRPQHF.

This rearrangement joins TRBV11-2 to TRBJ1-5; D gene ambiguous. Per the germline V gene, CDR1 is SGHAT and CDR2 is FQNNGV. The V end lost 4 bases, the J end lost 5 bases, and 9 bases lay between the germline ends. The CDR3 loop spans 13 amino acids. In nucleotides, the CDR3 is TGTGCCAGCAGCTCCCTTTTTGATCAGCCCCAGCATTTT. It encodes CASSSLFDQPQHF.

The CDR3 DNA reads as TGTGCCAGCAGCCGTACGACAGGGAGTACCGGGGAGCTGTTTTTT. It codes for CASSRTTGSTGELFF. This rearrangement joins TRBV3-1 (or the pseudogene TRBV3-2) to TRBJ2-2, with 7 bases lining up with TRBD1. Per the germline V gene, CDR1 is LGHDT and CDR2 is YNNKEL (reference sequence). J lost 5 bases, V lost 4 bases, and 7 bases had no gene match. The CDR3 runs 15 residues.

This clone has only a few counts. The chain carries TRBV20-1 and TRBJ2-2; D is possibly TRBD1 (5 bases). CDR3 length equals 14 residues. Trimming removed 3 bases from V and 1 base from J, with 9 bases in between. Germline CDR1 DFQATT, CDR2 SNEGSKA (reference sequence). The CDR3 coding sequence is TGCAGTGCTAGTCAGACAGTGAACACCGGGGAGCTGTTTTTT. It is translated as CSASQTVNTGELFF.